This entry describes one T cell receptor (beta chain). Its target antigen remains unknown. No much larger clone exists at a distance of one base, and base qualities are not known. This specimen belongs to a study of blood T cells in healthy people across ages (dated by TCRdb to between 2014 and 2017). Context from the whole study: In model experiments, roughly one uniquely barcoded TCR beta cDNA molecule per two T cells was captured by template switching. Age-related changes in TCR beta repertoire diversity were measured in the study by deep sequencing normalized with unique cDNA molecular identifiers. The donors were split into four age groups: young (average 16 years), middle-aged (39), aged (over 55) and long-lived (about 82). To avoid experimental bias, donors of different ages were randomly spread across the sequencing lanes. Two additional independent replicas of 1 million unique cDNA reads from the same blood draw were analyzed for two donors (one aged 18 to 30 and one aged 80 or older). Study-wide conclusions, independent of this receptor: Because the CMV infection status of the donors was unknown, age-related changes in expanded clonotypes may potentially have been confounded. Since profiling was done on bulk unsorted PBMCs, naive and antigen-experienced compartments could not be conclusively compared. As age increased, observed TCR beta diversity per million T cells dropped in a roughly linear way, and a significant reduction was already evident by age about 36. Compared with the aged group, the long-lived group had more naive CD4+ T cells, fewer expanded clones and increased TCR diversity, a pattern suggesting age selection. The percentage of naive T cells measured by flow cytometry correlated strongly with observed TCR beta diversity. Estimates of total diversity based on one million sequenced T cells were considered lower bounds and underestimates.

Trimming costs V 6 bases and J 10 bases, and their ends lie 22 bases apart. CDR1 MNHEY and CDR2 SVGEGT are derived from the germline V gene. The CDR3, from cysteine to phenylalanine, totals 15 residues. The retained sequence is limited to the CDR3, 45 bases, with the frame set at the first base. The protocol used for the library was 5' RACE. Sequencing used an Illumina HiSeq 2500. A second PCR of about 6 to 12 cycles was run with a J-beta primer mix and a sample-barcoded 5' primer. A template-switch 5' adaptor carrying 12 random nucleotides introduced a unique molecular identifier onto each TCR beta cDNA molecule. At least 2.5 million CDR3-containing paired-end reads were obtained from each sample. The Mint cDNA synthesis kit, primed by a TRBC-specific oligonucleotide, was used to synthesize first-strand cDNA from all RNA. All cDNA was treated with uracil-DNA glycosylase and then went through a first 18-cycle PCR with the universal primers M1SS and BC2_uni_R. From the authors' description of their analysis: Each sample was normalized by randomly selecting 1 million high-quality reads, each carrying a distinct molecular identifier. Instead of being binned into consensus sequences, reads with shared molecular identifiers were discarded. MiTCR, set to a Q25 quality threshold and the strictest error-elimination algorithm, was used for CDR3 identification, clonotype clustering and error correction. A nonparametric unseen species model with Euler transformation was used to estimate a lower bound on total TCR beta diversity. TCRdb ran its own pipeline on the public reads, namely fastp trimming at Q25 and MiXCR clone calling, and kept in-frame beta chains. CDR3 protein duplicates are merged, each entry listing the most common genes and DNA. What appears here as the V and J calls and clone size reflects TCRdb's work, not the paper's. The sample table holds about 1.8 million distinct CDR3 sequences, of which just under 50% were seen once. The ten largest clonotypes hold more than 2% of the sample.

Systemically healthy Caucasian individuals from Russia, 35 to 50 in total and aged 6 to 90 years, were included as donors. About 9.8 milliliters of peripheral blood were drawn from each donor into EDTA-treated Vacutainer tubes. Ficoll-Paque density-gradient centrifugation was used to isolate PBMCs, with at least 6.5 million per sample. Trizol reagent was used to extract total RNA from the PBMCs, yielding at least 5.5 micrograms per sample. For every donor, an aliquot of PBMCs went through flow cytometry to measure the percentages of naive CD45RAhigh/CD27high T cells. Sequencing input: blood. The TCR sequence derives from a middle-aged woman in good health. Rearrangement joined TRBV6-2 or TRBV6-3 to TRBJ2-1; the D segment could be TRBD1, given 5 matching bases. The CDR3 amino acid sequence is: CASRRPSPGIGEQFF. The DNA sequence follows: TGTGCCAGCAGGCGACCTTCCCCAGGGATAGGAGAGCAGTTCTTC.